The clone carrying this T cell receptor (beta chain) was seen only a few times. The sample is drawn from a study of blood T cells in healthy people across ages. The use of a sample-barcoded 5' primer and a J-beta primer mix characterized a second PCR of about 6 to 11 cycles. Each CDR3 protein gets one entry after TCRdb re-called the 5' RACE reads with MiXCR. The sample lists about 840,000 distinct CDR3 sequences, under 35% occurring once. This sample also appeared in a second study, on T cells of mothers and their children.

The TCR comes from a woman aged 40 to 50 in good health. Sequenced material: blood.

The CDR3, as DNA: TGTGCCAGCAAGCCCCAGCCTTTTAATTCACCCCTCCACTTT. Its protein product is CASKPQPFNSPLHF. The chain links TRBV25-1 to TRBJ1-6; D is undetermined. The CDR3 covers 14 residues. CDR1 MGHDK and CDR2 SYGVNS come from the germline V gene. Trimming left V 7 bases short and J 6 bases short, with 13 bases between.